This note documents a single TCR beta chain sequence. This CDR3 comprises 15 residues. Trimming pared 5 bases from V and 6 bases from J, leaving 20 bases between. Germline V gene data show CDR1 as SGHDT and CDR2 as YYEEEE. The data belong to a study of T cell changes during pregnancy in multiple sclerosis. Only in-frame clones appear in the TCRdb table, and some are missing; sequencing was by immunoSEQ multiplex PCR. Of more than 65,000 clones listed, about nine tenths are singletons. The gene calls are TRBV5-6 and TRBJ1-1; the D gene is possibly TRBD1 (5 bases). Material: peripheral blood, obtained in the first trimester of pregnancy. The sequence came from a female donor with multiple sclerosis, enrolled in a pregnancy study. The CDR3 loop reads CASRPNPGGRAEAFF. DNA for the CDR3: TGTGCCAGCAGACCAAATCCTGGGGGGAGGGCTGAAGCTTTCTTT.